This T cell receptor (beta chain) was profiled in a study of cytomegalovirus exposure and HLA in healthy donors. Germline lookup yields CDR1 SGDLS and CDR2 YYNGEE. The CDR3 has 13 amino acids. The V segment lost 3 bases and the J segment 5 bases; nucleotides outside the gene matches: 3. 13 Jbeta primers and 60 Vbeta primers were used for the PCR. Assay used: immunoSEQ multiplex PCR; TCRdb lists only in-frame clones, some missing. The table records approximately 220,000 clones, approximately 80% of them present only once. Worth noting for this clone: No antigen is known for it.

General study findings and limits: The authors enumerated 150 to 200 TCR beta chains as linked to cytomegalovirus.

Sequencing was performed on PBMCs. V is TRBV9 and J is TRBJ2-5; 8 nucleotides line up with TRBD2. The TCR was taken from a boy aged 2-15 years in good health and CMV-seronegative. For the CDR3, the DNA is TGTGCCAGCAGCGCGGGGGGGATCGAGACCCAGTACTTC. Translated, it gives CASSAGGIETQYF.